This passage covers 20 T cell receptor beta chains from one sample sequenced in a study of blood T cell repertoires in COVID-19. The table came from immunoSEQ multiplex PCR; TCRdb's copy has only in-frame clones and leaves some out. Of about 120,000 clones listed, 75% to 90% are singletons. The source material was peripheral blood. The receptors come from a young man with acute or convalescent COVID-19.

The chain has TRBV4-3 and TRBJ2-7; TRBD2 might be the D (5 bases). This CDR3 contains 15 residues. V dropped 1 base and J dropped 3 bases, with 13 bases sitting between them. The V gene's germline CDR1 is LGHNA and CDR2 YSLEER. This CDR3 is CASSQGPGKSYEQYF. The CDR3 DNA sequence: TGCGCCAGCAGCCAAGGTCCGGGGAAAAGCTACGAGCAGTACTTC.

This clone was picked up a small number of times. The CDR3 is CASSWTGDTEAFF. The CDR3 DNA is TGTGCCAGCAGCTGGACAGGCGACACTGAAGCTTTCTTT. The chain recombines TRBV7-8 with TRBJ1-1; 7 bases align to TRBD1. This CDR3 contains 13 residues. The V gene's germline CDR1 is SGHVS and CDR2 FQNEAQ. The trim removed 4 bases at V and 3 bases at J, leaving 2 bases unmatched.

This chain connects TRBV12-3 or TRBV12-4 to TRBJ1-2; a weak D match, TRBD1 (6 bases). V lost 6 bases, J lost 4 bases, and 12 bases lay in between. The CDR3 runs to 13 residues. CDR3 DNA sequence: TGTGCCAGCAGCCACAGGGATGGCTATGGCTACACCTTC. It yields the protein CASSHRDGYGYTF.

V is TRBV6-2 or TRBV6-3 and J is TRBJ1-5, with no clear D. Germline V gene data show CDR1 as MNHEY and CDR2 as SVGEGT. V was clipped by 3 bases and J by 3 bases, with 15 bases between them. This CDR3 has 16 amino acids. CDR3 nucleotides: TGTGCCAGCAGTTATATCGGGGAGGGAGTCAATCAGCCCCAGCATTTT. As protein: CASSYIGEGVNQPQHF.

The rearrangement uses TRBV7-9 and TRBJ1-6; possibly TRBD1 for D (6 bases). The CDR3 is 15 amino acids. V lost 1 base and J lost 10, with 14 bases in between. Per germline, CDR1 SEHNR and CDR2 FQNEAQ (reference sequence). The CDR3 DNA reads as TGTGCCAGCAGCTTAGATGGCAGGGGAAGCTCACCCCTCCACTTT. This gives the protein CASSLDGRGSSPLHF.

As DNA, the CDR3 is TGTGCCAGCAGTCCCGGGGCGGAGGGCGAGCAGTACTTC. Its protein product is CASSPGAEGEQYF. V and J are TRBV14 and TRBJ2-7; possible D gene TRBD2, 6 bases. V dropped 6 bases and J dropped 6 bases, with 15 bases sitting between them. CDR3 size: 13 residues. Germline lookup yields CDR1 SGHDN and CDR2 FVKESK. Full variable domain (rest looked up from reference TRBV14 and TRBJ2-7): EAGVTQFPSHSVIEKGQTVTLRCDPISGHDNLYWYRRVMGKEIKFLLHFVKESKQDESGMPNNRFLAERTGGTYSTLKVQPAELEDSGVYFCASSPGAEGEQYFGPGTRLTVT.

This chain connects TRBV9 to TRBJ2-7; possibly TRBD1 for D (6 bases). The V gene's germline CDR1 is SGDLS and CDR2 YYNGEE. This CDR3 spans 14 amino acids. Deletions cut 0 bases from V and 5 bases from J, with 12 bases between. CDR3 nucleotides: TGTGCCAGCAGCGTAGAAACAGGGCCCAACGAGCAGTACTTC. Residues: CASSVETGPNEQYF.

The chain couples TRBV14 to TRBJ1-1; TRBD1 matches at 8 bases. CDR3 length: 13 residues. Trimming took 0 bases from V and 11 from J; bases not matched to a gene: 5. Germline CDR1 reads SGHDN; CDR2 reads FVKESK. The CDR3 DNA reads as TGTGCCAGCAGCCAAGATTTGGGACAGGCTGCTTTCTTT. Amino acids: CASSQDLGQAAFF. The variable domain in full, with the rest retrieved from reference TRBV14 and TRBJ1-1, is EAGVTQFPSHSVIEKGQTVTLRCDPISGHDNLYWYRRVMGKEIKFLLHFVKESKQDESGMPNNRFLAERTGGTYSTLKVQPAELEDSGVYFCASSQDLGQAAFFGQGTRLTVV.

The rearrangement joins TRBV30 to TRBJ1-1, with 7 bases fitting TRBD1. The CDR3 is 16 residues long. V trimming: 4 bases; J trimming: 1 base; junction bases outside the gene matches: 12. The germline V gene encodes CDR1 GTSNPN and CDR2 SVGIG (reference sequence). CDR3 sequence (DNA): TGTGCCTGGATGGTTGGAACAGGGGTCCAGAACACTGAAGCTTTCTTT. This translates into CAWMVGTGVQNTEAFF.

The gene calls are TRBV19 and TRBJ1-2, with 8 bases identical to TRBD1. Trimming removed 3 bases from V and 2 bases from J; junction bases left unmatched: 8. Looked up from germline, CDR1 is LNHDA and CDR2 is SQIVND (reference sequence). This CDR3 comprises 16 residues. CDR3 sequence reads: CASSIIRTGTNYGYTF. The CDR3 region has the DNA TGTGCCAGTAGTATCATTCGGACAGGGACGAACTATGGCTACACCTTC.

This chain uses TRBV10-2 with TRBJ2-1; 8 bases fit TRBD2. CDR3 size: 15 residues. Germline CDR1 is WSHSY and CDR2 is SAAADI. Trimming removed 3 bases from V and 7 bases from J; junction bases left unmatched: 8. CDR3 bases: TGCGCCAGCAGTGATCGGACTAGCAGTAGGAATGAGCAGTTCTTC. It specifies CASSDRTSSRNEQFF.

This sequence joins TRBV4-1 and TRBJ2-3; 7 positions match TRBD2. The length of the CDR3 is 15 residues. After removal of 1 base from V and 1 base from J, the junction contained 2 bases not matched to a gene. The V gene's germline CDR1 is MGHRA and CDR2 YSYEKL. The CDR3 DNA reads TGCGCCAGCAGCCAAGGAGCGGGGCGCACAGATACGCAGTATTTT. Amino acids: CASSQGAGRTDTQYF.

Turning to this clone: At one boundary the junction diverges from the germline segment, which might be a read error. CDR3: CASSQGRHGGAEWAF. CDR3 DNA sequence: TGCGCCAGCAGCCAAGGCCGCCATGGGGGGGCCGAGTGGGCCTTC. The chain recombines TRBV4-3 with TRBJ1-2, with D possibly being TRBD1 (6 bases). The CDR3 is 15 amino acids. Germline-derived CDR1 and CDR2 are LGHNA and YSLEER.

The rearrangement links TRBV5-1 to TRBJ1-2; 9 positions agree with TRBD1. J lost 7 bases, V lost 4 bases, and 8 bases had no gene match. CDR1 and CDR2 from the germline V gene are SGHRS and YFSETQ. CDR3 length equals 14 residues. The CDR3: CASSTRTGGGGYTF. The CDR3 region has the DNA TGCGCCAGCAGCACAAGAACAGGGGGCGGTGGCTACACCTTC. The full variable domain, completed using reference TRBV5-1 and TRBJ1-2, is KAGVTQTPRYLIKTRGQQVTLSCSPISGHRSVSWYQQTPGQGLQFLFEYFSETQRNKGNFPGRFSGRQFSNSRSEMNVSTLELGDSALYLCASSTRTGGGGYTFGSGTRLTVV.

This clone was seen only a few times. The rearrangement joins TRBV10-1 to TRBJ2-5; 11 bases are shared with TRBD2. The germline V gene encodes CDR1 WNHNN and CDR2 SYGVQD (reference sequence). V gave up 2 bases and J gave up 1 base; unmatched junction bases: 6. The CDR3 is made up of 17 amino acids. CDR3 in amino acids: CASSEGTSGTFQETQYF. DNA of the CDR3: TGCGCCAGCAGTGAGGGGACTAGCGGAACCTTCCAAGAGACCCAGTACTTC.

The gene calls are TRBV7-2 and TRBJ2-3; 11 nucleotides align to TRBD2. The CDR3 totals 17 residues. V was pared by 6 bases and J by 6 bases, with 14 bases of the junction left unmatched. The germline V gene encodes CDR1 SGHTA and CDR2 FQGNSA. The CDR3 nucleotides read TGTGCCAGCAGTGGAGGATTTAGCGGGGGGGCTGTTGATACGCAGTATTTT. This gives the protein CASSGGFSGGAVDTQYF. Full variable domain (outside the CDR3, taken from reference TRBV7-2 and TRBJ2-3): GAGVSQSPSNKVTEKGKDVELRCDPISGHTALYWYRQSLGQGLEFLIYFQGNSAPDKSGLPSDRFSAERTGGSVSTLTIQRTQQEDSAVYLCASSGGFSGGAVDTQYFGPGTRLTVL.

This CDR3 is CASSLLTGTNTEAFF. CDR3 DNA sequence: TGTGCCAGCAGCTTACTGACAGGGACTAACACTGAAGCTTTCTTT. The J gene is TRBJ1-1, the V gene TRBV11-2; 7 bases match TRBD1. V lost 2 bases, J lost 2 bases, and 5 bases stayed unmatched. Germline CDR1 is SGHAT and CDR2 is FQNNGV. The CDR3 has 15 residues.

This chain connects TRBV5-1 to TRBJ1-2; TRBD1 agrees at 7 bases. Trimming at V came to 3 bases and at J to 11 bases, leaving 19 bases not matched to a gene. The CDR3 loop spans 16 amino acids. Germline V gene data show CDR1 as SGHRS and CDR2 as YFSETQ. CDR3 coding DNA: TGCGCCAGCAGCTCCTATACAGGGGAAATCTCCCTGGGGTACACCTTC. Translated: CASSSYTGEISLGYTF.

The chain couples TRBV3-1 (or the pseudogene TRBV3-2) to TRBJ2-1, with 9 bases matching TRBD2. J gave up 4 bases and V 2 bases, and 6 bases lay outside the gene matches. The CDR3 totals 16 residues. Germline V gives CDR1 LGHDT, CDR2 YNNKEL (reference sequence). The chain's CDR3 is CASSQRPAGGYNEQFF. The CDR3 DNA reads as TGTGCCAGCAGCCAACGTCCCGCGGGAGGGTACAATGAGCAGTTCTTC.

This clone was detected only once. V usage is TRBV7-3 and J usage is TRBJ2-5; 9 positions match TRBD1. Germline loops: CDR1 SGHTA, CDR2 FQGTGA. Trimming removed 5 bases from V and 0 bases from J; junction bases left unmatched: 10. The CDR3 loop spans 17 amino acids. The CDR3 DNA follows: TGTGCCAGCAGCCCCGGGACAGGGATTACCAACCAAGAGACCCAGTACTTC. Protein sequence: CASSPGTGITNQETQYF.